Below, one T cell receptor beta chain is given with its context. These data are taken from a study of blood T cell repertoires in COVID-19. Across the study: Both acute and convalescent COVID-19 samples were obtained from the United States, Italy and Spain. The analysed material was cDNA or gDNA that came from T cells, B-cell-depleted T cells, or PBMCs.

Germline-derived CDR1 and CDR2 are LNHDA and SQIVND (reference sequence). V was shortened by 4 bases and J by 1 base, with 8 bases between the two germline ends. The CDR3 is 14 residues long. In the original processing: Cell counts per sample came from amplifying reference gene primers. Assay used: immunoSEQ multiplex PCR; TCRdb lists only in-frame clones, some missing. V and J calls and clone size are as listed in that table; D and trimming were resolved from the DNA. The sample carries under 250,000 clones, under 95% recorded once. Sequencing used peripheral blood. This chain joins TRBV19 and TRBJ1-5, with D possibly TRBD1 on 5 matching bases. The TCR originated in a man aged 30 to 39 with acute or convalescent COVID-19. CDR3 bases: TGTGCCAGTAGTAACCGGGGGAGCAATCAGCCCCAGCATTTT. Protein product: CASSNRGSNQPQHF.